This TCR beta chain came from a study of blood T cells in healthy people across ages. Researchers report isolating at least 6.5 million PBMCs per sample. PCR was performed a second time for about 7 to 11 cycles using a sample-barcoded 5' primer and a J-beta primer mix. A template-switch adaptor containing 12 random nucleotides labeled each cDNA molecule. One entry per CDR3 protein, called by TCRdb with MiXCR from the 5' RACE reads. This sample has about 290,000 distinct CDR3 sequences, with roughly 27% found just once. The CDR3 sequence is 14 residues long. V was trimmed by 7 bases and J by 5 bases, leaving 20 bases between them. Germline CDR1 is SQVTM and CDR2 is ANQGSEA.

The receptor comes from a woman aged 70 to 79 in good health. The chain uses TRBV29-1 and TRBJ2-5; either TRBD1 or TRBD2 may fit D (5 bases each). The sample consisted of blood. CDR3 DNA sequence: TGCAGCGGAGGGGTTGCGCACCCTCGGGAGACCCAGTACTTC. Amino acids: CSGGVAHPRETQYF.